This TCR beta chain derives from a study of blood T cell repertoires in COVID-19 (dated by TCRdb to 2020 to 2021). About the study as a whole: The collaborator samples originated in the United States, Italy and Spain and spanned the acute and convalescent phases of COVID-19. The samples were drawn from two sources: the first 160 participants of the ongoing ImmuneRACE study, and some 1,300 subjects contributed by 6 global collaborators. The material from the prospective study consisted of cDNA or gDNA derived from T cells, B-cell-depleted T cells, or PBMCs. The sample metadata nearly always contained a de-identified subject ID, COVID-19 status, age in years and sex. The repertoires were made available in a free public database intended to serve as a resource for research on the immune response to SARS-CoV-2. Where available, HLA class I and class II types were taken from metadata supplied by the sample provider and were not determined by assay-based typing. Deeply sampled blood TCRbeta repertoires from subjects exposed to, actively infected with, or recovered from COVID-19 were included in the dataset. What the research found in general, with its limitations: Clinical and demographic metadata were provided uncurated, with the amount varying by source and participant.

Turning to this clone: Its antigen specificity is not known. Base-call qualities are not available, and no considerably larger clone is one nucleotide away.

The cysteine opens and the phenylalanine closes a CDR3 of 14 amino acids. Only the CDR3 DNA stays, 42 bases, in frame from base 1. Trimming takes 0 bases from V and 4 bases from J, and the germline ends sit 9 bases apart. Sequences LGHDT (CDR1) and YNNKEL (CDR2) are obtained from the germline V gene (reference sequence). TCRbeta CDR3 regions were amplified from genomic DNA using the immunoSEQ Assay, a bias-controlled multiplex PCR. The study's processing was this. The number of nucleated cells in each sample was estimated from the amplification of reference gene primers within the assay. To quantify the absolute abundance of each unique TCRbeta CDR3 rearrangement, sequence reads were collapsed and filtered. For each sample, productive Simpson clonality was calculated as the square root of Simpson's diversity index over productive rearrangements. This is the immuneACCESS table as TCRdb keeps it, with only in-frame sequences that have V and J called. A part of the clones is gone; compared with another copy, unresolved V genes explain less than half, and the rest is unexplained. V, J and clone size are those of that table, while D and trimming were read from the DNA. This sample has about 200,000 clones in its table, and roughly 88% of those were observed once. The ten largest clones add up to about a sixth of the sample.

At one collaborating source in Seattle, patients were enrolled during active infection and were followed longitudinally through the course of disease. Collaborating institutions collected whole blood in K2EDTA tubes following their own protocols. Collaborator samples were shipped for TCRbeta analysis as frozen whole blood, isolated PBMCs, or DNA extracted from either sample type. This chain joins TRBV3-1 (or the pseudogene TRBV3-2) to TRBJ1-2, with an unclear D gene assignment. The TCR was taken from a man aged 45-60 years with COVID-19, enrolled during active disease. Sequenced: peripheral blood. The nucleotides read TGTGCCAGCAGCCAAGAAGGCAGGCTCTATGGCTACACCTTC. It specifies CASSQEGRLYGYTF.